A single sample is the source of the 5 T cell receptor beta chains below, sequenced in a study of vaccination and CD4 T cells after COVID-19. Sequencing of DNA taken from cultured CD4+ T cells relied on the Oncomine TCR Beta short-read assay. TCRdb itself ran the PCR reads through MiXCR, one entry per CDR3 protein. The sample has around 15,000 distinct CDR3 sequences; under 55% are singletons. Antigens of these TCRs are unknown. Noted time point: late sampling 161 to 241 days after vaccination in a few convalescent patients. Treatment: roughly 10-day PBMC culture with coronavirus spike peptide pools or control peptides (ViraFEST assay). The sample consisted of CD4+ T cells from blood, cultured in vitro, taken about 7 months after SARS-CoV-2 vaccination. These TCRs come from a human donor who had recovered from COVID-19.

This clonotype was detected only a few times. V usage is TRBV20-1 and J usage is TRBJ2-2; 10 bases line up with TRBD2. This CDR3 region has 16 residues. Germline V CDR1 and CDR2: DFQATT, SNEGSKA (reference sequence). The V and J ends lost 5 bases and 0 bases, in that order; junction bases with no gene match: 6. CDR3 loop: CSAVHSGRANTGELFF. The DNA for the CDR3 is TGCAGTGCTGTTCACAGCGGGAGGGCGAACACCGGGGAGCTGTTTTTT.

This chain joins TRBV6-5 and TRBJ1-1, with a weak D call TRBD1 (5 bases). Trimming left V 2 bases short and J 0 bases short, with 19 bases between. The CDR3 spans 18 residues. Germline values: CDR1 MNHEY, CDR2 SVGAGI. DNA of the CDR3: TGTGCCAGCAGTTACCTCAGACCGGGGTGGGGGATGAACACTGAAGCTTTCTTT. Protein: CASSYLRPGWGMNTEAFF.

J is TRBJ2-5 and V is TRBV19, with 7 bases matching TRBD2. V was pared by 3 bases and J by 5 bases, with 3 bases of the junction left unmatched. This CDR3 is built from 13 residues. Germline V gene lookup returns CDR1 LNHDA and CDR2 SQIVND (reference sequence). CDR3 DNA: TGTGCCAGTAGTATTAGGGAGGGGGAGACCCAGTACTTC. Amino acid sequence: CASSIREGETQYF.

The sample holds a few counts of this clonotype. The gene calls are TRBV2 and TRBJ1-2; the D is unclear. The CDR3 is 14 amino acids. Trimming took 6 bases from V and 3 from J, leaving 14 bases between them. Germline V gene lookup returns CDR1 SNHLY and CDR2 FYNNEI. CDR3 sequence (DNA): TGTGCCAGCAGCCAAGGCCGGAGGGACTATGGCTACACCTTC. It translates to CASSQGRRDYGYTF.

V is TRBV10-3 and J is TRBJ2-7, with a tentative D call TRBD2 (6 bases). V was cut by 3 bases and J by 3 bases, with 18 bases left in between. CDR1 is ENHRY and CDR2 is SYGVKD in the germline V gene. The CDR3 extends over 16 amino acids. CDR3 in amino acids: CAISDGRTKGRYEQYF. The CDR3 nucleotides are TGTGCCATCAGTGACGGACGGACTAAGGGGCGCTACGAGCAGTACTTC.